This is a list of T cell receptor beta chains from one sample in a study of T-cell reconstitution after alpha-beta-depleted transplantation in children. A single record per CDR3 protein comes from TCRdb applying MiXCR to the PCR reads. The data hold approximately 110,000 distinct CDR3 sequences, with 20% to 25% observed a single time. Here the sequenced sample was PBMCs, mostly from graft donor cells, taken 180 days after TCRalphabeta/CD19-depleted stem cell transplant. The receptors here all came from a male patient between 2 and 10 years old who had a stem cell transplant for chronic granulomatous disease, so the T cells may come from the graft donor. Both conserved end residues are part of each CDR3. A D gene is named only where the DNA matches it firmly. A clone size is listed for some rows: how often the clone was seen (once, few, many), or a class if it is expanded.

J gene,V gene,D gene,CDR3 length,clone size,CDR3 DNA,CDR3 protein
TRBJ2-7,TRBV7-6,NA,16,many,TGTGCCAGCAGCTTAGTGGGGGACGGAGGAGCCTACGAGCAGTACTTC,CASSLVGDGGAYEQYF
TRBJ2-1,TRBV10-3,NA,14,many,TGTGCCATCAAAGGCGATTTCTCCTACAATGAGCAGTTCTTC,CAIKGDFSYNEQFF
TRBJ2-1,TRBV7-6,TRBD2,12,few,TGTGCCAGCAGCCTTCTAGCGGGGGAGCAGTTCTTC,CASSLLAGEQFF
TRBJ1-5,TRBV12-3/TRBV12-4,NA,13,NA,TGTGCCAGCAGTTTGTCCGAAAATCAGCCCCAGCATTTT,CASSLSENQPQHF
TRBJ2-1,TRBV7-9,NA,15,many,TGTGCCAGCAGCCCGGTCCTACCTATCTACAATGAGCAGTTCTTC,CASSPVLPIYNEQFF
TRBJ2-4,TRBV2,NA,15,many,TGTGCCAGCAGTGAGGGCGGGGTAGCCAAAAACATTCAGTACTTC,CASSEGGVAKNIQYF
TRBJ2-1,TRBV12-3/TRBV12-4,NA,15,many,TGTGCCAGCAGTTTAAGTGGGCCAGCTATCGATGAGCAGTTCTTC,CASSLSGPAIDEQFF
TRBJ2-5,TRBV12-3/TRBV12-4,TRBD2,16,NA,TGTGCCAGCAGGGCCCGACTAGCGGGAGGGCAAGAGACCCAGTACTTC,CASRARLAGGQETQYF
TRBJ2-4,TRBV20-1,NA,15,few,TGCAGTGCTAAAACAACAACGTTAGCCAAAAACATTCAGTACTTC,CSAKTTTLAKNIQYF
TRBJ2-5,TRBV29-1,NA,12,NA,TGCAGCGTTGAACAGAAACAAGAGACCCAGTACTTC,CSVEQKQETQYF
TRBJ2-1,TRBV12-3/TRBV12-4,TRBD2,15,few,TGTGCCAGCAGACCTAGCGGGGGGGCCAGGAATGAGCAGTTCTTC,CASRPSGGARNEQFF
TRBJ2-3,TRBV7-2,NA,15,many,TGTGCCAGCAGCAGGAGACAGGTTAGCACAGATACGCAGTATTTT,CASSRRQVSTDTQYF
TRBJ2-2,TRBV11-2,NA,13,NA,TGTGCCAGCAGCTTAGGCCGGGGCGGGGAGCTGTTTTTT,CASSLGRGGELFF
TRBJ2-3,TRBV11-3,NA,16,many,TGTGCCAGCAGCTTAGACAGGGGCGCCGAGGGAGGTACGCAGTATTTT,CASSLDRGAEGGTQYF
TRBJ2-7,TRBV10-3,NA,13,few,TGTGCCATCAGTGAAGGACTCCCCTACGAGCAGTACTTC,CAISEGLPYEQYF
TRBJ2-7,TRBV24-1,NA,12,many,TGTGCCACCATCGGACATCCCTACGAGCAGTACTTC,CATIGHPYEQYF
TRBJ2-7,TRBV20-1,TRBD1,14,NA,TGCAGTGCGCCTTCTCCAGGGGGCGTCTACGAGCAGTACTTC,CSAPSPGGVYEQYF
TRBJ2-7,TRBV27,TRBD2,15,NA,TGTGCCAGCAGTTTATCTAGCGGGATGTTCTACGAGCAGTACTTC,CASSLSSGMFYEQYF
TRBJ2-1,TRBV10-3,TRBD2,15,many,TGTGCCATCAGTGATAGCGGGGGTTCCTACAATGAGCAGTTCTTC,CAISDSGGSYNEQFF
TRBJ2-7,TRBV29-1,TRBD2,14,NA,TGCAGCGTTGTCCGGCTAGCGGGTACCTACGAGCAGTACTTC,CSVVRLAGTYEQYF
TRBJ2-7,TRBV20-1,NA,12,once,TGCAGTGCTCCCGGGCTACTCCACGAGCAGTACTTC,CSAPGLLHEQYF
TRBJ2-5,TRBV5-1,NA,15,few,TGCGCCAGCAGCTTGGTGTCAGGGACGCAAGAGACCCAGTACTTC,CASSLVSGTQETQYF
TRBJ2-3,TRBV24-1,NA,15,NA,TGTGCCACCAGTGACCTAGACAAGGGCGCAGATACGCAGTATTTT,CATSDLDKGADTQYF
TRBJ2-1,TRBV12-3/TRBV12-4,NA,17,NA,TGTGCCAGCAGTTTAGGGATCGGGCAGGGATTATACAATGAGCAGTTCTTC,CASSLGIGQGLYNEQFF
TRBJ2-1,TRBV12-3/TRBV12-4,TRBD2,15,many,TGTGCCAGCAGTTTTTCCAGCGGGAGAGGTAATGAGCAGTTCTTC,CASSFSSGRGNEQFF
TRBJ2-7,TRBV5-1,NA,18,many,TGCGCCAGCAGCTTAGGCGAGGTGCGTACAGGGAGGCTTGAAGAGCAGTACTTC,CASSLGEVRTGRLEEQYF